The 28 T cell receptor beta chains in this list originate from one sample, sequenced in a study of breast tumors, draining lymph nodes, adjacent tissues. Breast cancer patients provided tissue from their axillary draining lymph nodes. One entry per CDR3 protein, called by TCRdb with MiXCR from the multiplex PCR reads. The table records around 290,000 distinct CDR3 sequences, around 30% of them present only once. Sequencing used axillary lymph node tissue. These receptor sequences come from a female donor with breast cancer. Some clones in this sample may be carry-over from other donors' samples.

A note on this clonotype: One junction end does not reproduce the germline sequence, and a read error may be involved. V and J are TRBV5-1 and TRBJ1-4; 7 bases are a match to TRBD1. This CDR3 comprises 15 residues. Germline-derived CDR1 and CDR2 are SGHRS and YFSETQ. CDR3 DNA: TGCGCCAGCAGCCTACAGGGGACAACTAACGAAAAACTGTCTTTT. Translated: CASSLQGTTNEKLSF.

Turning to this clonotype: A single base separates this from a much larger clone, so it may be a read error. The chain has TRBV4-3 and TRBJ2-1; 7 nucleotides line up with TRBD2. CDR1 LGHNA and CDR2 YSLEER come from the germline V gene. The CDR3 length is 14 residues. In DNA form, the CDR3 reads TGCGCCAGCAGCAGAGCGGGACCCTACAATGAGCAGCTCTTC. Amino acid sequence: CASSRAGPYNEQLF.

At least ten counts were recorded for this clonotype. This chain connects TRBV7-9 to TRBJ2-7, with D tentatively TRBD1 or TRBD2 (5 bases each). Germline CDR1 and CDR2: SEHNR and FQNEAQ (reference sequence). The CDR3 has 14 residues. Trimming stripped 6 bases from V and 2 bases from J, with 14 bases between. CDR3 DNA: TGTGCCAGCAGTTATACGGGACGGCCCTACGAGCAGTACTTC. Amino acids: CASSYTGRPYEQYF.

This clonotype was detected many times. The gene calls are TRBV29-1 and TRBJ2-7; TRBD1 might be the D (6 bases). V lost 6 bases to trimming and J lost 0 bases, with 12 bases between them. CDR1 is SQVTM, CDR2 ANQGSEA, per germline. The CDR3 sequence is 13 residues long. The CDR3 is CSVYRDNSYEQYF. CDR3 sequence (DNA): TGCAGCGTATACCGGGACAACTCCTACGAGCAGTACTTC.

As concerns this clonotype: A much larger clone is a single base away; this may be a read error. The chain links TRBV12-3 or TRBV12-4 to TRBJ1-3, with 7 bases that match TRBD1. The CDR3 runs 15 residues. V lost 5 bases, J lost 2 bases, and 6 bases stayed unmatched. DNA for the CDR3: TGTGCCAGCAGTCGGGACAGCGACCCTGGAAACACCATATATTTT. It is translated as CASSRDSDPGNTIYF.

This clonotype was picked up many times. V gene TRBV20-1 combines with J gene TRBJ1-6; no clear D gene. The length of the CDR3 is 14 residues. V was clipped by 6 bases and J by 6 bases, with 15 bases between them. Germline lookup yields CDR1 DFQATT and CDR2 SNEGSKA (reference sequence). For the CDR3, the DNA is TGCAGTGCCCTGCAGGCCCGAATTAATTCACCCCTCCACTTT. This gives the protein CSALQARINSPLHF.

Concerning this clonotype: This sequence may be a read error, since a much larger clone differs from it by one base. The V and J genes are TRBV20-1 and TRBJ2-3; the match to TRBD2 covers 9 bases. Germline CDR1 and CDR2: DFQATT and SNEGSKA (reference sequence). J lost 2 bases, V lost 3 bases, and 9 bases had no gene match. The CDR3 length is 16 residues. In DNA, the CDR3 is TGCAGTGCTAGTCGGCGGGAGGGCCGAGCCACAGATACGCAGTATTTT. Residues: CSASRREGRATDTQYF.

Note on this clonotype: Since a much larger clone is just one base distant, this may be a read error. V usage is TRBV6-1 and J usage is TRBJ1-2, with a possible D match to TRBD1 (6 bases). This CDR3 is 13 amino acids long. Deletions cut 11 bases from V and 5 bases from J, with 18 bases between. CDR1 and CDR2 from the germline V gene are MNHNS and SASEGT. The CDR3 nucleotides are TGTGCCGGCATTGCTGGACAGCCGTATGGCTACACCTTC. Protein product: CAGIAGQPYGYTF.

This clonotype was found a few times. The rearrangement links TRBV4-1 to TRBJ2-1, with TRBD2 matching over 10 bases. The CDR3 is 24 residues long. Germline trimming cut 0 bases from V and 4 bases from J; bases unmatched to any gene: 27. Germline assignment: CDR1 MGHRA and CDR2 YSYEKL. The chain's CDR3 is CASSQEGPKSGRAFSDLRYNEQFF. In DNA, the CDR3 is TGCGCCAGCAGCCAAGAGGGCCCCAAAAGCGGGAGGGCCTTCAGCGATCTTCGATACAATGAGCAGTTCTTC.

The chain uses TRBV27 and TRBJ2-5; possibly TRBD2 for D (5 bases). Germline V gives CDR1 MNHEY, CDR2 SMNVEV (reference sequence). The CDR3 sequence is 14 residues long. V gave up 2 bases and J gave up 4 bases, with 11 bases separating them. The CDR3 here is CASSLRGLGETQYF. Written as DNA, the CDR3 is TGTGCCAGCAGTTTAAGAGGGTTAGGAGAGACCCAGTACTTC.

This clonotype came up a few times. The V gene is TRBV5-8, the J gene TRBJ2-7; D unclear. CDR1 is SGHTS and CDR2 is YDEGEE in the germline V gene. CDR3 length: 13 residues. The ends were cut back, 5 bases at V and 3 bases at J, with 12 bases in the middle. In DNA, the CDR3 is TGTGCCAGCAGACCCCGGCCCAACTACGAGCAGTACTTC. Translated, it gives CASRPRPNYEQYF.

With respect to this clonotype: One base away lies a much larger clone, so this may be a sequencing read error. This chain joins TRBV7-9 and TRBJ2-5; the D is unclear. Trimming stripped 1 base from V and 5 bases from J, with 14 bases between. CDR3 length: 15 amino acids. CDR1 is SEHNR and CDR2 is FQNEAQ in the germline V gene (reference sequence). CDR3 in amino acids: CASSLGSCLEETQYF. CDR3 DNA: TGTGCCAGCAGCTTAGGGAGCTGCCTAGAGGAGACCCAGTACTTC.

This clonotype was seen ten or more times. The chain links TRBV9 to TRBJ2-1; TRBD2 matches 11 bases. The CDR3 totals 15 residues. J was trimmed by 3 bases and V by 2 bases; bases with no gene match: 1. Germline-derived CDR1 and CDR2 are SGDLS and YYNGEE. CDR3 nucleotides: TGTGCCAGCAGCGTGGGGACTAGCGGCTACAATGAGCAGTTCTTC. This sequence encodes CASSVGTSGYNEQFF.

This clonotype was picked up many times. V usage is TRBV19 and J usage is TRBJ2-1; D perhaps matches TRBD2 (5 bases). The V end was cut by 10 bases, the J end by 0 bases, with 16 bases between. Germline CDR1 LNHDA, CDR2 SQIVND (reference sequence). The CDR3 runs to 15 residues. The CDR3 spells CATEWSGSSYNEQFF. As DNA, the CDR3 is TGTGCCACTGAATGGTCGGGGAGCTCCTACAATGAGCAGTTCTTC. Drawing the rest from reference TRBV19 and TRBJ2-1, the complete variable domain is DGGITQSPKYLFRKEGQNVTLSCEQNLNHDAMYWYRQDPGQGLRLIYYSQIVNDFQKGDIAEGYSVSREKKESFPLTVTSAQKNPTAFYLCATEWSGSSYNEQFFGPGTRLTVL.

In the case of this clonotype: Being one base from a much bigger clone, this may be a read error. The chain links TRBV6-5 to TRBJ1-6; no firm D call. Germline V gene lookup returns CDR1 MNHEY and CDR2 SVGAGI. The CDR3 runs 14 residues. The DNA for the CDR3 is TGTGCCAGCAGTCACTCGAGGATCAATACACCCCTCCACTTT. This gives the protein CASSHSRINTPLHF.

Notes on this clonotype: A much larger clone is a single base away; this may be a read error. The rearrangement uses TRBV9 and TRBJ2-1, with 13 bases matching TRBD2. After removal of 2 bases from V and 12 bases from J, the junction contained 11 bases not matched to a gene. From germline, CDR1 is SGDLS and CDR2 YYNGEE. The CDR3 runs 16 residues. CDR3 nucleotide sequence: TGTGCCAGCAGCGTGGGGACTAGCGGGAAGTTAGGTGCGCAGTTCTTC. It yields the protein CASSVGTSGKLGAQFF.

This clonotype was observed a handful of times. The chain employs TRBV27 and TRBJ2-7; weak D call: TRBD1 (6 bases). Germline loops: CDR1 MNHEY, CDR2 SMNVEV (reference sequence). V shed 6 bases and J shed 2 bases, with 14 bases lying between them. The CDR3 extends over 14 amino acids. The CDR3 region is CASSRQVPPYEQYF. In DNA form, the CDR3 reads TGTGCCAGCAGCAGACAGGTTCCTCCCTACGAGCAGTACTTC.

This clonotype was observed at least ten times. The junction shows a germline mismatch at one end, possibly a read error. V usage is TRBV7-7 and J usage is TRBJ2-1; no clear D gene. Per germline, CDR1 SSHAT and CDR2 FNYEAQ (reference sequence). The CDR3 runs to 15 residues. The CDR3: CASSLEVYGDNEQFF. CDR3 DNA sequence: TGTGCTAGCAGCTTAGAGGTCTATGGCGACAATGAGCAGTTCTTC.

Turning to this clonotype: A much more abundant neighbour one base away suggests this may be a read error. The rearrangement joins TRBV7-2 to TRBJ2-7; D may be TRBD1 (5 bases). Per the germline V gene, CDR1 is SGHTA and CDR2 is FQGNSA. The CDR3 totals 15 residues. The CDR3 nucleotides are TGTGCCAGCAGCCCCCAGGGAAGGGGCTCCTACGGGCAGTACTTC. Amino acids: CASSPQGRGSYGQYF.

A remark on this clonotype: This may stem from a read error, because a much larger clone lies one nucleotide away. The final CDR3 position lacks the conserved phenylalanine or tryptophan, pointing to a likely read error. This chain uses TRBV9 with TRBJ2-5; D is unresolved. There are 13 residues in the CDR3. V was pared by 4 bases and J by 4 bases, with 11 bases between. Looked up from germline, CDR1 is SGDLS and CDR2 is YYNGEE. The DNA of the CDR3 is TGTGCCAGCAGCCTAAGGACGGGAGAGACCCAGTACTCC. This gives the protein CASSLRTGETQYS.

Worth noting for this clonotype: One junction end disagrees with the germline gene, perhaps due to a read error. The rearrangement joins TRBV7-9 to TRBJ2-3, with D perhaps assigned TRBD1 or TRBD2 (5 bases each). Germline assignment: CDR1 SEHNR and CDR2 FQNEAQ (reference sequence). CDR3 length: 12 amino acids. The CDR3, as DNA: TGCGCCAGCAGCGTCGACTACTTGGGGCAGTGTTTT. Residues: CASSVDYLGQCF. Full variable domain (missing parts from reference TRBV7-9 and TRBJ2-3): DTGVSQNPRHKITKRGQNVTFRCDPISEHNRLYWYRQTLGQGPEFLTYFQNEAQLEKSRLLSDRFSAERPKGSFSTLEIQRTEQGDSAMYLCASSVDYLGQCFGPGTRLTVL.

This clonotype was seen ten or more times. The chain links TRBV5-1 to TRBJ2-3; D uncertain. Between the trimmed V and J ends, which lost 4 bases and 0 bases, there was a span of 9 bases. This CDR3 has 14 amino acids. Germline V gives CDR1 SGHRS, CDR2 YFSETQ. CDR3 region: CASSIDFSTDTQYF. Here the CDR3 DNA reads TGCGCCAGCAGCATAGATTTTAGCACAGATACGCAGTATTTT.

This clonotype was found many times. This chain joins TRBV2 and TRBJ2-1, with D hard to call. Trimming removed 6 bases from V and 8 bases from J, with 11 bases in between. Germline V gene data show CDR1 as SNHLY and CDR2 as FYNNEI. The CDR3 loop spans 12 amino acids. CDR3 protein: CASRGLTDEQFF. The CDR3 DNA follows: TGTGCCAGCAGAGGCCTGACGGATGAGCAGTTCTTC.

The chain uses TRBV13 and TRBJ1-1, with D tentatively TRBD1 (5 bases). The CDR3 has 17 residues. Germline loops: CDR1 PRHDT, CDR2 FYEKMQ (reference sequence). V was trimmed by 2 bases and J by 2 bases, leaving 18 bases between them. CDR3 region: CASSLIQWQRGNTEAFF. The CDR3, as DNA: TGTGCCAGCAGCTTAATCCAGTGGCAAAGGGGAAACACTGAAGCTTTCTTT.

This clonotype was picked up a small number of times. The chain is built from TRBV18 and TRBJ2-7; 7 bases are a match to TRBD2. The germline V gene has CDR1 KGHSH and CDR2 LQKENI. The CDR3 is made up of 14 amino acids. V was pared by 2 bases and J by 3 bases, with 4 bases of the junction left unmatched. DNA for the CDR3: TGTGCCAGCTCACCAAGGGAGGGGCACTACGAGCAGTACTTC. This codes for CASSPREGHYEQYF.

This clonotype was detected many times. The V call is TRBV24-1, the J call TRBJ2-1, with a weak D call TRBD2 (5 bases). CDR3 size: 13 residues. V lost 4 bases, J lost 8 bases, and 11 bases lay in between. In germline, CDR1 is KGHDR, CDR2 SFDVKD. CDR3 amino acids: CATSDPPRDEQFF. CDR3 sequence (DNA): TGTGCCACCAGTGACCCGCCGAGGGATGAGCAGTTCTTC.

Details on this clonotype: This sequence may be a read error, since a much larger clone differs from it by one base. The chain links TRBV6-5 to TRBJ2-2; the match to TRBD2 covers 7 bases. Germline-derived CDR1 and CDR2 are MNHEY and SVGAGI. The CDR3 consists of 15 residues. CDR3 sequence (DNA): TGTGCCAGCAGTTTCGGCAGCGGGAACTCCGGGGAGCTGTTTTTT. It encodes CASSFGSGNSGELFF.

This clonotype appeared a few times. The chain joins TRBV2 to TRBJ1-1, with unresolved D. The ends were cut back, 8 bases at V and 1 base at J, with 11 bases in the middle. Germline loops: CDR1 SNHLY, CDR2 FYNNEI. This CDR3 region has 13 residues. CDR3 nucleotide sequence: TGTGCCAGCGGGGTGGGTAAGAACACTGAAGCTTTCTTT. Amino acids: CASGVGKNTEAFF.